This T cell receptor beta chain was retrieved from a study of identical twins. Study results and limitations: Abundant beta clonotypes from cord blood bore fewer insertions; memory repertoires lacked this pattern.

The CDR3 loop spans 17 amino acids. The junction had 12 bases not matched to a gene; V was cut back by 5 bases and J by 5 bases. Germline V gene sequence: CDR1 SGHTA, CDR2 FQGNSA. A few counts support this clonotype. Its antigen remains unidentified. Healthy Caucasians supplied all donations. Template switching created a universal primer site, and the cDNA included unique molecular identifiers. TCRdb itself ran the 5' RACE reads through MiXCR, one entry per CDR3 protein. The sample shows under 800,000 distinct CDR3 sequences, around 21% of them seen only once. These same records also appear under a second study, on T cells expressing NK-cell markers. This second report adds: Cells sorted as CD3+CD56+NKG2C+, CD3+CD56+NKG2C- and CD3+CD56-NKG2C+ T cells supplied the TCR beta repertoires.

The chain recombines TRBV7-2 with TRBJ2-2, with 9 bases that match TRBD2. Sequenced material: PBMCs. This receptor was identified in a woman under 30 in good health. DNA for the CDR3: TGTGCCAGCAGCCTTTATAGCGGGAGAGTGAAGACCGGGGAGCTGTTTTTT. This translates into CASSLYSGRVKTGELFF. Filled out from reference TRBV7-2 and TRBJ2-2, the complete variable domain reads GAGVSQSPSNKVTEKGKDVELRCDPISGHTALYWYRQSLGQGLEFLIYFQGNSAPDKSGLPSDRFSAERTGGSVSTLTIQRTQQEDSAVYLCASSLYSGRVKTGELFFGEGSRLTVL.